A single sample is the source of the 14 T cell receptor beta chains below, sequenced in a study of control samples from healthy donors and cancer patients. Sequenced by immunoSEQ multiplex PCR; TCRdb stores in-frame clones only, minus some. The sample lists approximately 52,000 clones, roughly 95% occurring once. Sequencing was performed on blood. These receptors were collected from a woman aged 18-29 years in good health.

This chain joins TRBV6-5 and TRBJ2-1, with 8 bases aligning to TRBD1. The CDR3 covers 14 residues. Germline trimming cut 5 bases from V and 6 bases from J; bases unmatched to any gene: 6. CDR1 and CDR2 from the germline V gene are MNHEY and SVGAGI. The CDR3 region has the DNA TGTGCCAGCAGTACCCGGACAGGGCGCAATGAGCAGTTCTTC. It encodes CASSTRTGRNEQFF.

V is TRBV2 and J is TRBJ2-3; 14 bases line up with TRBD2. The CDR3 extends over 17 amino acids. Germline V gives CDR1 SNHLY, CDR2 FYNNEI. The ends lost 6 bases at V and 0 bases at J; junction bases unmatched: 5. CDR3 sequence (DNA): TGTGCCAGCAGCGCGGGGACTAGCGGGGGTAGCACAGATACGCAGTATTTT. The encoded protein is CASSAGTSGGSTDTQYF.

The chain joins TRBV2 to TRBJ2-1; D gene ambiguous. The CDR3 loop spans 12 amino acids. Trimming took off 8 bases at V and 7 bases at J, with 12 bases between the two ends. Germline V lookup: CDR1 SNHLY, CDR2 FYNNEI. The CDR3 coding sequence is TGTGCCAGCGCCCCATACTTAAATGAGCAGTTCTTC. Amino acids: CASAPYLNEQFF.

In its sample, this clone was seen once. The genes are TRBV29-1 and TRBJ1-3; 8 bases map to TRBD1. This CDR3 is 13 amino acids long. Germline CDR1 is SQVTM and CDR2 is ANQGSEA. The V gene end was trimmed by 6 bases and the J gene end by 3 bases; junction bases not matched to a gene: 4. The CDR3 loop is CSVRTGIGNTIYF. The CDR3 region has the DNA TGCAGCGTCCGGACAGGGATTGGAAACACCATATATTTT.

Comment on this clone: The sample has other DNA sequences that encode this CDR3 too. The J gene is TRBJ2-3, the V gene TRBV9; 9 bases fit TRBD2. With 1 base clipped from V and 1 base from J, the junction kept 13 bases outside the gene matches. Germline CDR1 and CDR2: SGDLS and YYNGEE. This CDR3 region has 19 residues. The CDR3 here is CASSVSPLGAGGGTDTQYF. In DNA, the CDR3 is TGTGCCAGCAGCGTAAGCCCTTTGGGTGCGGGGGGGGGCACAGATACGCAGTATTTT.

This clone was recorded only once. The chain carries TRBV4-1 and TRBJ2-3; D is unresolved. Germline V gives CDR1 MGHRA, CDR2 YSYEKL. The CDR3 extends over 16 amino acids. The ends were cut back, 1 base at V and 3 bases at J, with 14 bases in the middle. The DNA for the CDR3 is TGCGCCAGCAGCCAAGCTACCACCTTAGTTACAGATACGCAGTATTTT. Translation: CASSQATTLVTDTQYF.

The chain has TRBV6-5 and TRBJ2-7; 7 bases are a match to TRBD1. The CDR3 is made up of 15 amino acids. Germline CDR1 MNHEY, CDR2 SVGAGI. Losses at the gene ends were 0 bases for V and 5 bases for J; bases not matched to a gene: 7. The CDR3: CASSYSTQGINEQYF. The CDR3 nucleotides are TGTGCCAGCAGTTACTCGACACAGGGGATCAACGAGCAGTACTTC.

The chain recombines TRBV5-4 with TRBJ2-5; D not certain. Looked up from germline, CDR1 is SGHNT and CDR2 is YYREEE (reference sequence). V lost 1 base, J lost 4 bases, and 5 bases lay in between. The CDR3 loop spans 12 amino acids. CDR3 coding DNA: TGTGCCAGCAGCTTGCTATCAGAGACCCAGTACTTC. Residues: CASSLLSETQYF. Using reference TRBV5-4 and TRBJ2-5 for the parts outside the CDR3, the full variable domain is ETGVTQSPTHLIKTRGQQVTLRCSSQSGHNTVSWYQQALGQGPQFIFQYYREEENGRGNFPPRFSGLQFPNYSSELNVNALELDDSALYLCASSLLSETQYFGPGTRLLVL.

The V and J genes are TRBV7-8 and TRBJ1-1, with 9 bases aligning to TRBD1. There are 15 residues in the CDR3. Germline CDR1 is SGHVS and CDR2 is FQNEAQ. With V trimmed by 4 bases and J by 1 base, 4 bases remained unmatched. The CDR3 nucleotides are TGTGCCAGCAGCTCAGGGACAGGGCCGAACACTGAAGCTTTCTTT. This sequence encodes CASSSGTGPNTEAFF.

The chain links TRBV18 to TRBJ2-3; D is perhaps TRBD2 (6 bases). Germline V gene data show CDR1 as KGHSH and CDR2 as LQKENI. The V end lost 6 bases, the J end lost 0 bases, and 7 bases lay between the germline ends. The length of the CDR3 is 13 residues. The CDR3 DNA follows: TGTGCCAGCTCCGGGACTAGCACAGATACGCAGTATTTT. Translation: CASSGTSTDTQYF.

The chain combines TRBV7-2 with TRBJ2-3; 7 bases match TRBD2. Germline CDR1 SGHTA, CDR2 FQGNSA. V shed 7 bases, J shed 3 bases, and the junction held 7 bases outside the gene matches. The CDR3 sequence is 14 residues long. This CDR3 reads CASTLAAGTDTQYF. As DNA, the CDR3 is TGTGCCAGCACCCTAGCGGCTGGAACAGATACGCAGTATTTT.

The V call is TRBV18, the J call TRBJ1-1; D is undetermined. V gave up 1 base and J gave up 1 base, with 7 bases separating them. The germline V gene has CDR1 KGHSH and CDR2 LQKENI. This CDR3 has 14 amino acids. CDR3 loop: CASSPLDTNTEAFF. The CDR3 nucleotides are TGTGCCAGCTCACCACTCGACACGAACACTGAAGCTTTCTTT. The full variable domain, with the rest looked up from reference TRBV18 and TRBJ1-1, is NAGVMQNPRHLVRRRGQEARLRCSPMKGHSHVYWYRQLPEEGLKFMVYLQKENIIDESGMPKERFSAEFPKEGPSILRIQQVVRGDSAAYFCASSPLDTNTEAFFGQGTRLTVV.

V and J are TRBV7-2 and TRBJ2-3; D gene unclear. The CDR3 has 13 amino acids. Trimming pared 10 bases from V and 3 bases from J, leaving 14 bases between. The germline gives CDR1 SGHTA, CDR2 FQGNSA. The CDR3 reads CATSGSRTDTQYF. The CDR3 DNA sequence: TGTGCCACCTCGGGCAGTAGGACAGATACGCAGTATTTT.

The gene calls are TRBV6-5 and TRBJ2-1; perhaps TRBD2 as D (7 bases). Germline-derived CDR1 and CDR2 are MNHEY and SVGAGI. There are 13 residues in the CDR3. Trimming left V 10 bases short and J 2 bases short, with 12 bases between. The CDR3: CAIGGRPYNEQFF. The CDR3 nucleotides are TGTGCCATCGGGGGGCGGCCCTACAATGAGCAGTTCTTC.